What follows is one T cell receptor beta chain and its context. Naive-designated CD8 cells lacked CD45RO, were positively enriched for CCR7, and omitted terminally differentiated effector memory CD45RA+ cells. Germline V gives CDR1 SEHNR, CDR2 FQNEAQ (reference sequence). V shed 5 bases and J shed 6 bases, with 10 bases lying between them. The CDR3 totals 12 residues. This entry is derived from a study of shared clonotypes between healthy human individuals. Generated by immunoSEQ multiplex PCR, the TCRdb table keeps only in-frame clones and is missing some. The sample records some 740,000 clones, about 92% being singletons.

Sequenced: naive CD8+ T cells sorted from blood. This clonotype was sampled from a man between 25 and 39 years old in good health. V gene TRBV7-9 combines with J gene TRBJ1-2; D remains unclear. Here the CDR3 reads CASSPGLHGYTF. The CDR3 region has the DNA TGTGCCAGCAGCCCCGGCCTCCATGGCTACACCTTC.